The 26 T cell receptor beta chains below come from one sample, sequenced in a study of molecular identifiers for immune sequencing clone quantification. A single record per CDR3 protein comes from TCRdb applying MiXCR to the PCR reads. The sample consists of hundreds of thousands of distinct CDR3 sequences, about a fifth of them appearing once. Sequencing input: naive CD8+ T cells from blood, with Jurkat cell RNA spiked in. Subset of the sample: FACS-sorted CD8+CD4-CCR7+CD45RA+ naive T cells. The receptors derive from a human donor in good health. Some libraries in this study had Jurkat cell RNA spiked in.

This clonotype was counted many times. The rearrangement links TRBV9 to TRBJ2-3; 10 positions agree with TRBD2. The germline gives CDR1 SGDLS, CDR2 YYNGEE. CDR3 size: 16 residues. Trimming cost V 1 base and J 0 bases; bases outside gene matches: 2. The CDR3 protein is CASSVLAGASTDTQYF. The CDR3 DNA is TGTGCCAGCAGCGTACTAGCGGGGGCTAGCACAGATACGCAGTATTTT.

This clonotype was counted between two and nine times. The rearrangement joins TRBV10-3 to TRBJ2-3; maybe TRBD2 (5 bases). The CDR3 consists of 15 residues. Germline V gene data show CDR1 as ENHRY and CDR2 as SYGVKD. The germline V and J ends were trimmed by 4 bases and 0 bases, with 11 bases remaining between them. The DNA of the CDR3 is TGTGCCATCAGTGGATGGGAGCGGAGCACAGATACGCAGTATTTT. Protein: CAISGWERSTDTQYF.

In its sample, this clonotype was seen once. One junction end does not reproduce the germline sequence, and a read error may be involved. The chain has TRBV20-1 and TRBJ2-7; D is ambiguous. Germline V gene data show CDR1 as DFQATT and CDR2 as SNEGSKA (reference sequence). CDR3 length: 14 amino acids. This CDR3 reads CSASAARDSYEQHF. The CDR3 nucleotides are TGCAGTGCTAGCGCAGCCCGAGATTCCTACGAGCAGCACTTC.

Points on this clonotype: This may stem from a read error, because a much larger clone lies one nucleotide away. This chain links TRBV12-5 with TRBJ2-7; perhaps D is TRBD1 or TRBD2 (5 bases each). V was cut by 3 bases and J by 2 bases, with 11 bases left in between. The CDR3 covers 14 residues. Germline V gene sequence: CDR1 LGHNT, CDR2 FRNRAP. The DNA for the CDR3 is TGTGCTAGTGGTTTAAGGGACGGAGCCTACGAGCAGTACTTC. This codes for CASGLRDGAYEQYF.

This clonotype was seen at least ten times. The genes are TRBV29-1 and TRBJ2-3; D not certain. With 1 base removed from V and 5 bases from J, the gap between germline ends came to 10 bases. The germline CDR1 and CDR2 sequences are SQVTM and ANQGSEA. This CDR3 is built from 13 residues. CDR3 loop: CSVEGHHGDTQYF. In nucleotides, the CDR3 is TGCAGCGTTGAAGGCCACCATGGAGATACGCAGTATTTT.

This clonotype came up many times. The chain couples TRBV7-2 to TRBJ2-3, with D unresolved. Germline CDR1 is SGHTA and CDR2 is FQGNSA. V was shortened by 3 bases and J by 6 bases, with 7 bases between the two germline ends. CDR3 length equals 12 residues. This CDR3 is CASSFREDTQYF. The CDR3 region has the DNA TGTGCCAGCAGCTTCCGCGAGGATACGCAGTATTTT.

A remark on this clonotype: Possible read error: a much larger clone is one base away. The chain recombines TRBV7-6 with TRBJ2-7; TRBD1 might be the D (5 bases). The CDR3 extends over 15 amino acids. In germline, CDR1 is SGHVS, CDR2 FNYEAQ. The CDR3, as DNA: TGTGCCAGCAGCTCGAAAGGGGCCAGCCACTACGAGCTGTACTTC. It is translated as CASSSKGASHYELYF.

This clonotype was seen at least ten times. V usage is TRBV2 and J usage is TRBJ2-7; D may be TRBD1 or TRBD2 (5 bases each). CDR3 size: 14 residues. Germline lookup yields CDR1 SNHLY and CDR2 FYNNEI. V lost 5 bases to trimming and J lost 3 bases, with 14 bases between them. The CDR3 here is CASSPSGTHYEQYF. The CDR3 DNA follows: TGTGCCAGCAGTCCCTCCGGGACGCACTACGAGCAGTACTTC.

Ten or more counts support this clonotype. The rearrangement links TRBV7-9 to TRBJ2-2; D uncertain. V was trimmed by 5 bases and J by 2 bases, leaving 9 bases between them. The CDR3 is made up of 14 amino acids. Germline CDR1 SEHNR, CDR2 FQNEAQ (reference sequence). CDR3 in amino acids: CASSAYGNTGELFF. In nucleotides, the CDR3 is TGTGCCAGCAGCGCTTATGGAAACACCGGGGAGCTGTTTTTT.

There are many counts of this clonotype. The chain carries TRBV2 and TRBJ2-3; D call uncertain. Between the trimmed V and J ends, which lost 1 base and 3 bases, there was a span of 11 bases. The CDR3 runs to 15 residues. Looked up from germline, CDR1 is SNHLY and CDR2 is FYNNEI. CDR3 loop: CASSEGQKATDTQYF. As DNA, the CDR3 is TGTGCCAGCAGTGAAGGGCAAAAAGCGACAGATACGCAGTATTTT.

This clonotype was seen a handful of times. This rearrangement joins TRBV7-9 to TRBJ2-5; D assignment may be TRBD1 or TRBD2 (5 bases each). In germline, CDR1 is SEHNR, CDR2 FQNEAQ (reference sequence). V lost 6 bases to trimming and J lost 2 bases, with 16 bases between them. The CDR3 contains 15 residues. This CDR3 is CASSGPRDRQETQYF. In nucleotides, the CDR3 is TGTGCCAGCAGTGGACCCCGGGACCGGCAAGAGACCCAGTACTTC.

This clonotype was picked up many times. This sequence joins TRBV29-1 and TRBJ2-2; D might be TRBD1 (5 bases). This CDR3 has 13 amino acids. The germline gives CDR1 SQVTM, CDR2 ANQGSEA. The V end was cut by 7 bases, the J end by 0 bases, with 9 bases between. CDR3 amino acids: CSATTANTGELFF. The CDR3 DNA follows: TGCAGCGCTACGACAGCGAACACCGGGGAGCTGTTTTTT.

This clonotype was counted many times. J is TRBJ2-5 and V is TRBV5-1; D tentatively fits TRBD1 or TRBD2 (5 bases each). CDR3 length: 15 residues. Per the germline V gene, CDR1 is SGHRS and CDR2 is YFSETQ. V was clipped by 1 base and J by 2 bases, with 12 bases between them. The CDR3 DNA follows: TGCGCCAGCAGCTTGAGGGGCGGGCAGCAAGAGACCCAGTACTTC. This translates into CASSLRGGQQETQYF.

This clonotype has ten or more counts. V and J are TRBV27 and TRBJ1-4, with D unclear. The CDR3 has 14 residues. Germline V CDR1 and CDR2: MNHEY, SMNVEV (reference sequence). V shed 8 bases and J shed 0 bases, with 10 bases lying between them. CDR3 protein: CASAKLATNEKLFF. The CDR3 DNA sequence: TGTGCCAGCGCCAAACTTGCAACTAATGAAAAACTGTTTTTT.

This clonotype appeared once. J is TRBJ1-5 and V is TRBV7-9; 7 bases agree with TRBD1. CDR1 SEHNR and CDR2 FQNEAQ come from the germline V gene (reference sequence). V dropped 5 bases and J dropped 9; count of bases not matched to a gene: 13. The CDR3 is 15 residues long. The CDR3 here is CASSKTGEFDRPQHF. CDR3 bases: TGTGCCAGCAGCAAAACAGGGGAATTTGACCGGCCCCAGCATTTT.

The sample holds many counts of this clonotype. The CDR3 region is CASSPMHEQFF. The DNA for the CDR3 is TGTGCCAGCAGCCCCATGCATGAGCAGTTCTTC. The rearrangement uses TRBV7-9 and TRBJ2-1; no clear D gene. V lost 5 bases, J lost 8 bases, and 7 bases lay in between. The CDR3 covers 11 residues. Germline CDR1 SEHNR, CDR2 FQNEAQ (reference sequence).

This clonotype was counted at least ten times. V is TRBV28 and J is TRBJ2-7; D is ambiguous. CDR1 is MDHEN and CDR2 is SYDVKM in the germline V gene. CDR3 length equals 12 residues. The germline V and J ends were trimmed by 5 bases and 2 bases, with 7 bases remaining between them. DNA of the CDR3: TGTGCCAGCAGTACGACGGCCTACGAGCAGTACTTC. It translates to CASSTTAYEQYF.

The rearrangement links TRBV4-1 to TRBJ2-1; 11 bases match TRBD2. Germline loops: CDR1 MGHRA, CDR2 YSYEKL. The CDR3 covers 15 residues. V shed 2 bases and J 8 bases; nucleotides not matched to a gene: 5. DNA of the CDR3: TGCGCCAGCAGCCAACAACTAGCGGGGGTGTATGAGCAGTTCTTC. Amino acids: CASSQQLAGVYEQFF.

The chain employs TRBV20-1 and TRBJ2-1; D may be TRBD2 (5 bases). CDR3 length: 15 residues. Germline CDR1 and CDR2: DFQATT and SNEGSKA (reference sequence). The V end was cut by 0 bases, the J end by 4 bases, with 13 bases between. The DNA for the CDR3 is TGCAGTGCTAGAGACGCTCTCCGGGATTACAATGAGCAGTTCTTC. Translated: CSARDALRDYNEQFF.

This clonotype came up a few times. An end of the junction does not agree with germline; a read error may underlie this. The chain is built from TRBV7-6 and TRBJ2-7; the D gene is possibly TRBD1 (5 bases). CDR3 length: 13 amino acids. Germline V gives CDR1 SGHVS, CDR2 FNYEAQ. The CDR3 DNA reads as TGTGCCAGCAGCTTGGGCCAGGGATACGTGCAGTACTTC. This sequence encodes CASSLGQGYVQYF.

This clonotype was observed a handful of times. This chain uses TRBV27 with TRBJ1-5; 9 bases align to TRBD1. The CDR3 spans 16 residues. V lost 8 bases, J lost 0 bases, and 8 bases stayed unmatched. Germline-derived CDR1 and CDR2 are MNHEY and SMNVEV (reference sequence). CDR3: CASRSTGGISNQPQHF. CDR3 nucleotide sequence: TGTGCCAGCCGGTCGACAGGGGGGATTAGCAATCAGCCCCAGCATTTT.

This chain links TRBV29-1 with TRBJ1-1, with D tentatively TRBD1 (6 bases). This CDR3 is 11 amino acids long. Germline CDR1 reads SQVTM; CDR2 reads ANQGSEA. Deletions cut 4 bases from V and 8 bases from J, with 11 bases between. In nucleotides, the CDR3 is TGCAGCGTTGGTGAGGGGGTAGAAGCTTTCTTT. Translation: CSVGEGVEAFF.

The table lists this clonotype with many counts. This sequence joins TRBV30 and TRBJ2-7; D is tentatively TRBD1 or TRBD2 (5 bases each). The V end lost 4 bases, the J end lost 4 bases, and 11 bases lay between the germline ends. The CDR3 loop spans 12 amino acids. Germline V gene lookup returns CDR1 GTSNPN and CDR2 SVGIG (reference sequence). CDR3 in amino acids: CAWTRDLYEQYF. CDR3 coding DNA: TGTGCCTGGACCAGGGACCTTTACGAGCAGTACTTC.

This clonotype has more than one count but fewer than ten. Since the CDR3 does not end with the conserved phenylalanine or tryptophan, this likely comes from a read error. The chain couples TRBV18 to TRBJ1-5; possibly TRBD1 for D (5 bases). V lost 4 bases and J 8 bases, leaving 18 bases between the germline ends. This CDR3 is built from 15 residues. Looked up from germline, CDR1 is KGHSH and CDR2 is LQKENI. The CDR3 coding sequence is TGTGCCAGCTCACGCTTTGTCGACAGCGTTGAGCCCCAGCATTCT. It encodes CASSRFVDSVEPQHS.

This clonotype has a count of ten or more. The chain combines TRBV7-9 with TRBJ1-1; weak D call: TRBD1 (5 bases). CDR3 length equals 16 residues. V shed 1 base and J shed 2 bases, with 14 bases lying between them. Germline lookup yields CDR1 SEHNR and CDR2 FQNEAQ (reference sequence). CDR3: CASSLGPRAANTEAFF. CDR3 DNA sequence: TGTGCCAGCAGCTTAGGGCCCAGGGCGGCTAACACTGAAGCTTTCTTT.

This clonotype was observed a few times. The chain joins TRBV13 to TRBJ2-7, with TRBD1 matching over 9 bases. The CDR3 has 16 amino acids. V lost 5 bases, J lost 2 bases, and 10 bases stayed unmatched. The germline gives CDR1 PRHDT, CDR2 FYEKMQ (reference sequence). CDR3 region: CASSRWPGQGAYEQYF. In DNA, the CDR3 is TGTGCCAGCAGCCGGTGGCCGGGACAGGGAGCCTACGAGCAGTACTTC.